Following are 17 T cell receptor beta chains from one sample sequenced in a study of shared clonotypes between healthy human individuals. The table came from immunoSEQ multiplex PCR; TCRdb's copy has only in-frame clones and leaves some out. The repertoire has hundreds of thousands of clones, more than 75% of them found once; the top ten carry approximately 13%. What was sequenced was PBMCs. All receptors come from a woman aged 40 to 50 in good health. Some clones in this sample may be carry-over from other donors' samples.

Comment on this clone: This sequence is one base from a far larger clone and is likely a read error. DNA for the CDR3: TGTGCCAGCTCACCTCCAACTAGCGGGTGCGCCTCTAGCACAGATACGCAGTATTTT. Amino acids: CASSPPTSGCASSTDTQYF. The chain combines TRBV18 with TRBJ2-3; TRBD2 matches at 9 bases. Losses at the gene ends were 3 bases for V and 0 bases for J; bases not matched to a gene: 13. Germline CDR1 is KGHSH and CDR2 is LQKENI. This CDR3 contains 19 residues. The full variable domain, rest sourced from reference TRBV18 and TRBJ2-3, is NAGVMQNPRHLVRRRGQEARLRCSPMKGHSHVYWYRQLPEEGLKFMVYLQKENIIDESGMPKERFSAEFPKEGPSILRIQQVVRGDSAAYFCASSPPTSGCASSTDTQYFGPGTRLTVL.

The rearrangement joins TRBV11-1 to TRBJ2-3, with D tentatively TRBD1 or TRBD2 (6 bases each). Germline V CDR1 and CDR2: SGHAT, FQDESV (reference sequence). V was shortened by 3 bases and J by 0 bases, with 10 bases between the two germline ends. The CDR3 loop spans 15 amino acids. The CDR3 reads CASSLGGPSTDTQYF. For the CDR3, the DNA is TGTGCCAGCAGCTTGGGGGGCCCTAGCACAGATACGCAGTATTTT.

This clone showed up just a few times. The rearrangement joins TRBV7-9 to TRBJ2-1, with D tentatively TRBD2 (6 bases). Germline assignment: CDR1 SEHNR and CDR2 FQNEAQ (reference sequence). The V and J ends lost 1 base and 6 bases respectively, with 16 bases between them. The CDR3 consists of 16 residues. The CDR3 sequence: CASSLGSDYLSNEQFF. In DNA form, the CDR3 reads TGTGCCAGCAGCTTAGGATCGGACTACCTTTCCAATGAGCAGTTCTTC.

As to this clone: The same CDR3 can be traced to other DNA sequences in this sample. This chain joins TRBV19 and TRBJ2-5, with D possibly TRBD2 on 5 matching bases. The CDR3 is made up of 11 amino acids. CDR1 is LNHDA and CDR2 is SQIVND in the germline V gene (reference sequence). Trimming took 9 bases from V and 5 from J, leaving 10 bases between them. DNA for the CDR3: TGTGCCAGCCGCGGCGGGGAGACCCAGTACTTC. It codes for CASRGGETQYF.

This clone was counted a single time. The DNA for the CDR3 is TGTGCCAGCAGTCCTAAAGGTACAGGCCGATTGCACTACGAGCAGTACTTC. It yields the protein CASSPKGTGRLHYEQYF. The chain is built from TRBV27 and TRBJ2-7; D possibly corresponds to TRBD1 (5 bases). The germline V gene encodes CDR1 MNHEY and CDR2 SMNVEV (reference sequence). V lost 5 bases, J lost 3 bases, and 23 bases lay in between. The CDR3 is made up of 17 amino acids.

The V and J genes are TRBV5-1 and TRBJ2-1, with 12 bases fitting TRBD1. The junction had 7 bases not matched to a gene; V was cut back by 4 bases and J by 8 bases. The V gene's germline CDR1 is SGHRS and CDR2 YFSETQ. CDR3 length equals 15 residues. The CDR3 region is CASSLGQGAGDEQFF. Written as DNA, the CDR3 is TGCGCCAGCAGCCTGGGACAGGGGGCAGGGGATGAGCAGTTCTTC.

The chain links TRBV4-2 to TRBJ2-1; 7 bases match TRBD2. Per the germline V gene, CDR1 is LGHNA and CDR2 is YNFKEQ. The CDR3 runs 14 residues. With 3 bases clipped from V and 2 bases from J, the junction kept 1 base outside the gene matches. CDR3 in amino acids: CASSHGLAYNEQFF. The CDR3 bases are TGTGCCAGCAGCCATGGACTAGCCTACAATGAGCAGTTCTTC.

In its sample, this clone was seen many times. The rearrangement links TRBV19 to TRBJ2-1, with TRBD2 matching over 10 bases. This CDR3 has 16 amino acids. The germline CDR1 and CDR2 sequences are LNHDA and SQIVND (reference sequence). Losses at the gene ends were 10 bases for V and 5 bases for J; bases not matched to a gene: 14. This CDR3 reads CATQPLLAGDHNEQFF. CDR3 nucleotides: TGTGCCACCCAACCCCTCCTAGCGGGGGACCACAATGAGCAGTTCTTC.

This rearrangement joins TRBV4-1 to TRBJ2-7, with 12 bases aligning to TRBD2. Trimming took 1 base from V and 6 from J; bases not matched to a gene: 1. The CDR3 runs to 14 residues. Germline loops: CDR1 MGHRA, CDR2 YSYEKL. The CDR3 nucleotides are TGCGCCAGCAGCCAAGGGGGACTAGCGGGCGAGCAGTACTTC. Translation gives CASSQGGLAGEQYF.

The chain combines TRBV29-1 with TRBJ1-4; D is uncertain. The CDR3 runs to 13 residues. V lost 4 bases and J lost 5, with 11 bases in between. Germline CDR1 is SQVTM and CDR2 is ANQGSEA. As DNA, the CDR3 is TGCAGCGTTGTCCCTTGGGCAAATGAAAAACTGTTTTTT. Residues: CSVVPWANEKLFF.

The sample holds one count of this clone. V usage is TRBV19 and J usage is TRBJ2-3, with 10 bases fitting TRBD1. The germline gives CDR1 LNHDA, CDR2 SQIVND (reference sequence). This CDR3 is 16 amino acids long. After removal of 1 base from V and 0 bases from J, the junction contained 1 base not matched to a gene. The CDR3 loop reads CASSIGDRGSTDTQYF. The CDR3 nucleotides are TGTGCCAGTAGTATAGGGGACAGGGGAAGCACAGATACGCAGTATTTT.

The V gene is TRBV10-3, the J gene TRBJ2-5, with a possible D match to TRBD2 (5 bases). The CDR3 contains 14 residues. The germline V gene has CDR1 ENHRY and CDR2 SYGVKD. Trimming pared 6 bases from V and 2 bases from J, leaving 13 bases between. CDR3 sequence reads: CAIRREAVQETQYF. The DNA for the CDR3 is TGTGCCATCAGGAGGGAAGCGGTTCAAGAGACCCAGTACTTC.

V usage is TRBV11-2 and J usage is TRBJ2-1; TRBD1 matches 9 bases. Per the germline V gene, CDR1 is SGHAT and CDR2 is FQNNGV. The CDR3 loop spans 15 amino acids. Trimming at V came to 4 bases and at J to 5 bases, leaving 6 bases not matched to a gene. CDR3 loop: CASSSPGQGDNEQFF. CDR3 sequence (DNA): TGTGCCAGCAGCTCTCCGGGACAGGGAGACAATGAGCAGTTCTTC.

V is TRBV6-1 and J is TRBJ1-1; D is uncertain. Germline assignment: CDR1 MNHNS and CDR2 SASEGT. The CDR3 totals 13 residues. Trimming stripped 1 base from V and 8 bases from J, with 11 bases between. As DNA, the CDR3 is TGTGCCAGCAGTGAAGAGGAGTACCGGGAAGCTTTCTTT. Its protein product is CASSEEEYREAFF.

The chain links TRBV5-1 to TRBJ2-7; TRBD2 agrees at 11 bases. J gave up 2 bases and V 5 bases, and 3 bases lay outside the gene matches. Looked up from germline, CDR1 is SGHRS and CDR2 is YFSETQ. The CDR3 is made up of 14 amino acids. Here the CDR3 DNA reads TGCGCCAGCAGACCGACTAGCGGGACCTACGAGCAGTACTTC. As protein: CASRPTSGTYEQYF. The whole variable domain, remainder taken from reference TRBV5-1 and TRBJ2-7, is KAGVTQTPRYLIKTRGQQVTLSCSPISGHRSVSWYQQTPGQGLQFLFEYFSETQRNKGNFPGRFSGRQFSNSRSEMNVSTLELGDSALYLCASRPTSGTYEQYFGPGTRLTVT.

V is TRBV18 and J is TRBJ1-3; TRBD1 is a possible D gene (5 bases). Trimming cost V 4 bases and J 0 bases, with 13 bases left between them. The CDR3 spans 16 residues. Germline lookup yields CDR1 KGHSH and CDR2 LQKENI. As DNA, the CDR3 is TGTGCCAGCTCACACCCTGACAGCCGCTCTGGAAACACCATATATTTT. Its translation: CASSHPDSRSGNTIYF.

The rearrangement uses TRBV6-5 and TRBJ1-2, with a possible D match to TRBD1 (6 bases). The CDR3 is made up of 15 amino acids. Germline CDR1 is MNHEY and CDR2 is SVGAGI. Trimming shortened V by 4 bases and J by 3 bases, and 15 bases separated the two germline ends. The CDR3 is CASSSLSQGYYGYTF. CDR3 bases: TGTGCCAGCAGTTCCCTTTCACAGGGCTACTATGGCTACACCTTC.